The 6 T cell receptor beta chains below all came from one sample that was sequenced in a study of T cell responses to AZD1222 COVID-19 vaccine. Libraries were prepared by immunoSEQ multiplex PCR; TCRdb keeps only in-frame clonotypes and omits some of them. The data hold tens of thousands of clones, with 70% to 85% observed a single time. Here the sequenced sample was peripheral blood, taken on day 0 of AZD1222 vaccination. These receptors all stem from an adult in good health.

The chain recombines TRBV28 with TRBJ2-3, with D unclear. This CDR3 is 16 amino acids long. Trimming took off 8 bases at V and 0 bases at J, with 18 bases between the two ends. Germline assignment: CDR1 MDHEN and CDR2 SYDVKM. The CDR3, as DNA: TGTGCCAGCTGCGTTCCCTGGGCAGGTAGCACAGATACGCAGTATTTT. It specifies CASCVPWAGSTDTQYF. Supplemented by reference TRBV28 and TRBJ2-3, the full variable domain reads DVKVTQSSRYLVKRTGEKVFLECVQDMDHENMFWYRQDPGLGLRLIYFSYDVKMKEKGDIPEGYSVSREKKERFSLILESASTNQTSMYLCASCVPWAGSTDTQYFGPGTRLTVL.

The chain uses TRBV6-5 and TRBJ1-5; a weak D match, TRBD1 (5 bases). V dropped 4 bases and J dropped 7 bases, with 11 bases sitting between them. Germline V gene sequence: CDR1 MNHEY, CDR2 SVGAGI. The CDR3 runs 13 residues. DNA of the CDR3: TGTGCCAGCAGTTCCAGGGAAACCCAGCCCCAGCATTTT. Its translation: CASSSRETQPQHF.

The V and J genes are TRBV7-3 and TRBJ2-1; a weak D match, TRBD1 (6 bases). CDR3 length: 14 residues. Trimming took 3 bases from V and 5 from J, leaving 11 bases between them. From germline, CDR1 is SGHTA and CDR2 FQGTGA. This CDR3 reads CASSFGQGNNEQFF. The DNA for the CDR3 is TGTGCCAGCAGCTTCGGTCAGGGGAACAATGAGCAGTTCTTC.

V gene TRBV11-2 combines with J gene TRBJ1-3; D remains unclear. This CDR3 has 14 amino acids. Germline CDR1 SGHAT, CDR2 FQNNGV. The ends were cut back, 2 bases at V and 1 base at J, with 6 bases in the middle. In DNA, the CDR3 is TGTGCCAGCAGCTTATCAAGTTCTGGAAACACCATATATTTT. It translates to CASSLSSSGNTIYF.

The V gene is TRBV5-4, the J gene TRBJ2-7; the D call may be TRBD1 or TRBD2 (5 bases each). The CDR3 is 14 residues long. The germline CDR1 and CDR2 sequences are SGHNT and YYREEE (reference sequence). V was pared by 1 base and J by 7 bases, with 15 bases between. The CDR3 is CASSLRDGAGEQYF. CDR3 nucleotides: TGTGCCAGCAGCTTGCGGGACGGGGCTGGTGAGCAGTACTTC.

The genes are TRBV7-3 and TRBJ2-7, with TRBD1 matching 7 bases. J was trimmed by 2 bases and V by 1 base; bases with no gene match: 8. Germline lookup yields CDR1 SGHTA and CDR2 FQGTGA. This CDR3 has 16 amino acids. The CDR3 loop reads CASSLSPGQETYEQYF. The CDR3 nucleotides read TGTGCCAGCAGCTTAAGTCCTGGACAGGAGACCTACGAGCAGTACTTC.